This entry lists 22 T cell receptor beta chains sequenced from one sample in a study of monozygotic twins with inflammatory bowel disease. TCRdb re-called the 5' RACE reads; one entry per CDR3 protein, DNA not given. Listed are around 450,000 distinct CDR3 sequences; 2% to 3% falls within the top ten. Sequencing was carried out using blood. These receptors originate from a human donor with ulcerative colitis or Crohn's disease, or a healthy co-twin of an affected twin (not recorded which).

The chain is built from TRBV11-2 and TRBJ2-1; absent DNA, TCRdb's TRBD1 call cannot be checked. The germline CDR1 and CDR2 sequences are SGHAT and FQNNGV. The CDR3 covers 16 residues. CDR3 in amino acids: CASSSGGSQGYNEQFF.

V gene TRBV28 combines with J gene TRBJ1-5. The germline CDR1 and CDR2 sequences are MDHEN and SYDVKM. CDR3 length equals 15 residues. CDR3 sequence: CASSHRGKGNQPQHF.

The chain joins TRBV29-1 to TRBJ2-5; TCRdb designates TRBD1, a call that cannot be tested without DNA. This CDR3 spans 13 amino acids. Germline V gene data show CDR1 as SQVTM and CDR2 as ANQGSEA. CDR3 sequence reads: CSAERDRQETQYF.

This chain's CDR3 is CASSYSTSAASSYNEQFF. The chain links TRBV6-5 to TRBJ2-1. CDR3 length: 18 amino acids. Germline loops: CDR1 MNHEY, CDR2 SVGAGI.

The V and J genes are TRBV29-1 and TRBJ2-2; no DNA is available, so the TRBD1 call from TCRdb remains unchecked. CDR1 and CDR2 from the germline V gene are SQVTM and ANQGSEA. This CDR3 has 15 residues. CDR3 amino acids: CSVEDGRGETGELFF.

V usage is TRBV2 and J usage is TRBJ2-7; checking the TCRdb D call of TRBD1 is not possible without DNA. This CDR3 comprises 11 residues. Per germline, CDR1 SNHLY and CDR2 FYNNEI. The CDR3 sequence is CASSFGGEQYF.

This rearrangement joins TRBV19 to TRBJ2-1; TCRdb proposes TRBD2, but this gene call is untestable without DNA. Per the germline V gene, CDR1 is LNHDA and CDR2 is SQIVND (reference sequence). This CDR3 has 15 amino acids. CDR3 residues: CASSMASGGGNEQFF.

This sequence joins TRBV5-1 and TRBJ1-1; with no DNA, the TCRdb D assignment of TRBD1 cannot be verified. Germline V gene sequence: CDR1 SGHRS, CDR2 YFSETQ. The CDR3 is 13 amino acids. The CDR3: CASSFRQGLEAFF.

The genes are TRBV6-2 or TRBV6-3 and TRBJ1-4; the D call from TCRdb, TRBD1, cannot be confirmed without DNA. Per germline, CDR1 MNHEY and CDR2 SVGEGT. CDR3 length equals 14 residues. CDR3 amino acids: CASSYLPGEEKLFF.

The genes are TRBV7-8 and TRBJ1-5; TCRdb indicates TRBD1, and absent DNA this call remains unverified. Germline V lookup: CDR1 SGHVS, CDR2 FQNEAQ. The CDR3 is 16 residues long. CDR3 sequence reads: CASSSEQGGANQPQHF.

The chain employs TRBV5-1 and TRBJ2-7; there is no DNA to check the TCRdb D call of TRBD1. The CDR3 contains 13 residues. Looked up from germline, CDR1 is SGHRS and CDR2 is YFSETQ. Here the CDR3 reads CASSGQDGYEQYF.

The CDR3 spells CASSNFYEQYF. The V gene is TRBV19, the J gene TRBJ2-7. This CDR3 has 11 residues. The germline gives CDR1 LNHDA, CDR2 SQIVND (reference sequence).

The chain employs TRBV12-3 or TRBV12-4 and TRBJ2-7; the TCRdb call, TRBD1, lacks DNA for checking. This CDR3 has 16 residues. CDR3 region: CASSLTSRPGSYEQYF.

CDR3 sequence reads: CASSKGLASNNEQFF. The chain combines TRBV7-2 with TRBJ2-1; the D gene TCRdb calls, TRBD2, cannot be checked with no DNA. This CDR3 has 15 amino acids. CDR1 is SGHTA, CDR2 FQGNSA, per germline.

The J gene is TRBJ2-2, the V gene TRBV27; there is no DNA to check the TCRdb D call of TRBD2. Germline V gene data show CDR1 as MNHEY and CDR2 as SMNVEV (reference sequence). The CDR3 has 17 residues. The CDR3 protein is CASSPASGRDITGELFF.

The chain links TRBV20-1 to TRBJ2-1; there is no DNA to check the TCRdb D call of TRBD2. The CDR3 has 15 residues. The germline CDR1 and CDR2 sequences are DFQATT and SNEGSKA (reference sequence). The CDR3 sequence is CSARKTSGRAGEQFF.

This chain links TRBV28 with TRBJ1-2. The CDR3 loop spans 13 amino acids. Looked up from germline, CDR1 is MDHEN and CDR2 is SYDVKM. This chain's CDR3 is CASSLLTDYGYTF.

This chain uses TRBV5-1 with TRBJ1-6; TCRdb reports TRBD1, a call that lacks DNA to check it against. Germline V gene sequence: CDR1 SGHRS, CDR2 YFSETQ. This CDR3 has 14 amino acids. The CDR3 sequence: CASSGGQDDSPLHF.

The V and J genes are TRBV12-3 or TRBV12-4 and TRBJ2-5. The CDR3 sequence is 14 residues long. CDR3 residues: CASSFWTDQETQYF.

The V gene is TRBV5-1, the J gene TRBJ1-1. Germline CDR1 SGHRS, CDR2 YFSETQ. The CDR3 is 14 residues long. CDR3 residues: CASAPGTGNTEAFF.

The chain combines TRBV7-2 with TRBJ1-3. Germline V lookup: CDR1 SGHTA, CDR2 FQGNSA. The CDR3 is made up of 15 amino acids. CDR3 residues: CASSFIEGPGNTIYF.

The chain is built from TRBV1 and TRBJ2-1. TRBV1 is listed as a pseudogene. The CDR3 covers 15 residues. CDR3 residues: CTSSQEEALYNEQFF.